This TCR beta chain was found in a study of regulatory T cells in long-lasting Graves disease. On this clonotype: Its antigen is unknown. This may be a read error: a much more frequent sequence differs by one nucleotide.

Investigators prepared the TCR beta libraries by applying iRepertoire HTBI primers and Arm-PCR of CDR3 regions. TCRdb independently ran MiXCR on the multiplex PCR reads; one entry per CDR3 protein. The sample records some 340,000 distinct CDR3 sequences, roughly 24% being singletons. Study-wide results and limits: Persistent Graves' patients showed less TCR diversity than newly diagnosed ones. Investigators studied peripheral blood only, not thyroid tissue. New patients shared fewer public clonotypes (around 980) than persistent patients did (2,741).

Stated time point: persistent/refractory GD, antithyroid drugs over 5 years with positive TRAb. The TCR library used RNA extracted from PBMCs. The CDR3 has 13 amino acids. Germline loops: CDR1 SGHAT, CDR2 FQNNGV. Specimen: peripheral blood mononuclear cells (PBMCs), collected when the disease was refractory, from a patient treated with antithyroid drugs. The sequence was collected from a woman aged 40 to 50 with Graves disease. This chain joins TRBV11-2 and TRBJ2-7; D gene unclear. The DNA of the CDR3 is TGTGCCGGCAGCTTAGACTTGATATACGAGCAGTACTTC. It specifies CAGSLDLIYEQYF.